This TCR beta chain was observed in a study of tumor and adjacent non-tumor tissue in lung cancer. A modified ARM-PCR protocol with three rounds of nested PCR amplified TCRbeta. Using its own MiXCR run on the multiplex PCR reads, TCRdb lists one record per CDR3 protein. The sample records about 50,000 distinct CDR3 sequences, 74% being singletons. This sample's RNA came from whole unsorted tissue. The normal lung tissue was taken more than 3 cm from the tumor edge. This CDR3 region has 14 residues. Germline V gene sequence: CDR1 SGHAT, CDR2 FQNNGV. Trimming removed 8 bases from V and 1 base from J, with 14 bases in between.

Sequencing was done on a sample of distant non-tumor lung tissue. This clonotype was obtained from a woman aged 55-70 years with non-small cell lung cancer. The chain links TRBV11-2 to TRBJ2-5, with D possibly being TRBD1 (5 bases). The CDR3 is CASGPQDGQETQYF. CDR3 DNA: TGTGCCAGCGGTCCACAGGACGGCCAAGAGACCCAGTACTTC.